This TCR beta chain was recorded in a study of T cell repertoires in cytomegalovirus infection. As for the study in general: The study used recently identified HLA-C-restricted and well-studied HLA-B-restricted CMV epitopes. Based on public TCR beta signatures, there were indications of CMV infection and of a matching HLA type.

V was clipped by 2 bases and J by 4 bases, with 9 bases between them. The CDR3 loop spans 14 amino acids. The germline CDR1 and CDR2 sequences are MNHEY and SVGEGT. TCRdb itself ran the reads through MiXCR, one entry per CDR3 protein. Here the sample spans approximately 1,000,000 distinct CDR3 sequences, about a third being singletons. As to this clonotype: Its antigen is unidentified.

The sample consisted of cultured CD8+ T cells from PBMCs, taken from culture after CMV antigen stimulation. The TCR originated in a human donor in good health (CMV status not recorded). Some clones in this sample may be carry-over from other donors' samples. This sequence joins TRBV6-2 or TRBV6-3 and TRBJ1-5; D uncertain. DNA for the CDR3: TGTGCCAGCAGTTACGGGCGGTTAAATCAGCCCCAGCATTTT. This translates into CASSYGRLNQPQHF.